The 21 T cell receptor beta chains in this list originate from one sample, sequenced in a study of cytomegalovirus exposure and HLA in healthy donors. Data came from immunoSEQ multiplex PCR; TCRdb stores just in-frame clones and leaves some out. The sample has over 200,000 clones; about 86% are singletons. Material for sequencing was PBMCs. These receptors were obtained from a woman between 18 and 29 years old in good health and CMV-seronegative.

The chain carries TRBV6-1 and TRBJ1-2; 7 nucleotides agree with TRBD1. This CDR3 region has 14 residues. The germline gives CDR1 MNHNS, CDR2 SASEGT. The V gene end was trimmed by 6 bases and the J gene end by 4 bases; junction bases not matched to a gene: 8. The CDR3 spells CASSPQGKGYGYTF. DNA for the CDR3: TGTGCCAGCAGCCCACAGGGGAAGGGCTATGGCTACACCTTC.

The genes are TRBV4-3 and TRBJ2-1, with TRBD2 identical over 7 bases. The ends lost 0 bases at V and 9 bases at J; junction bases unmatched: 11. Per the germline V gene, CDR1 is LGHNA and CDR2 is YSLEER. The CDR3 sequence is 16 residues long. The chain's CDR3 is CASSQDSGRTSGEQFF. The DNA for the CDR3 is TGCGCCAGCAGCCAAGACTCCGGGAGGACCTCCGGTGAGCAGTTCTTC.

The chain combines TRBV6-5 with TRBJ2-7, with 9 nucleotides matching TRBD2. Germline V gene lookup returns CDR1 MNHEY and CDR2 SVGAGI. The ends lost 2 bases at V and 4 bases at J; junction bases unmatched: 6. The CDR3 runs to 15 residues. CDR3: CASSYGAGGVYEQYF. The CDR3 region has the DNA TGTGCCAGCAGTTACGGAGCGGGAGGCGTATACGAGCAGTACTTC.

The chain uses TRBV5-1 and TRBJ2-5; D possibly corresponds to TRBD2 (5 bases). The CDR3 is 15 amino acids. V was shortened by 0 bases and J by 0 bases, with 9 bases between the two germline ends. Germline values: CDR1 SGHRS, CDR2 YFSETQ. The chain's CDR3 is CASSLDPGYQETQYF. CDR3 bases: TGCGCCAGCAGCTTGGATCCGGGGTACCAAGAGACCCAGTACTTC.

The chain joins TRBV28 to TRBJ2-7; TRBD1 matches 7 bases. In germline, CDR1 is MDHEN, CDR2 SYDVKM. The CDR3 length is 14 residues. Unmatched junction bases numbered 6, after V lost 5 bases and J lost 2 bases. The CDR3 loop reads CASSGRTGPYEQYF. CDR3 DNA: TGTGCCAGCAGTGGCAGGACAGGACCCTACGAGCAGTACTTC.

A single count supports this clone. This chain connects TRBV9 to TRBJ2-7, with TRBD1 identical over 10 bases. Losses at the gene ends were 0 bases for V and 2 bases for J; bases not matched to a gene: 8. Germline V gene lookup returns CDR1 SGDLS and CDR2 YYNGEE. The CDR3 totals 17 residues. CDR3 in amino acids: CASSVGGTGVHPYEQYF. Written as DNA, the CDR3 is TGTGCCAGCAGCGTAGGGGGGACAGGGGTTCATCCCTACGAGCAGTACTTC.

The gene calls are TRBV4-3 and TRBJ1-2; 7 bases map to TRBD1. This CDR3 has 14 amino acids. Per the germline V gene, CDR1 is LGHNA and CDR2 is YSLEER. With 4 bases clipped from V and 4 bases from J, the junction kept 6 bases outside the gene matches. In DNA form, the CDR3 reads TGCGCCAGCAGCCCATCCGGGGACAGCTATGGCTACACCTTC. It encodes CASSPSGDSYGYTF.

This clone came up a few times. The chain carries TRBV5-1 and TRBJ2-7; possibly TRBD2 for D (5 bases). From germline, CDR1 is SGHRS and CDR2 YFSETQ. There are 14 residues in the CDR3. V dropped 0 bases and J dropped 3 bases, with 10 bases sitting between them. The CDR3 DNA reads as TGCGCCAGCAGCTTGGAATACGGGGTCTACGAGCAGTACTTC. Translating it yields CASSLEYGVYEQYF.

In nucleotides, the CDR3 is TGCGCCAGCAGTAGCGGGAGGAATCCCGGGGAGCTGTTTTTT. This translates into CASSSGRNPGELFF. This chain connects TRBV10-1 to TRBJ2-2, with 9 bases identical to TRBD2. Unmatched junction bases numbered 4, after V lost 5 bases and J lost 6 bases. CDR1 is WNHNN and CDR2 is SYGVQD in the germline V gene (reference sequence). This CDR3 contains 14 residues.

The chain has TRBV30 and TRBJ2-3; D perhaps matches TRBD2 (5 bases). CDR3 length equals 14 residues. In germline, CDR1 is GTSNPN, CDR2 SVGIG (reference sequence). Trimming stripped 2 bases from V and 2 bases from J, with 11 bases between. This CDR3 reads CAWSFGLTTDTQYF. The CDR3 bases are TGTGCCTGGAGTTTTGGACTGACCACAGATACGCAGTATTTT.

This chain uses TRBV9 with TRBJ2-5; 14 bases fit TRBD2. Germline CDR1 is SGDLS and CDR2 is YYNGEE. Losses at the gene ends were 4 bases for V and 5 bases for J; bases not matched to a gene: 13. The CDR3 sequence is 18 residues long. The CDR3 DNA sequence: TGTGCCAGCAGCACTGAACCAGGACTAGCGGGAGGTAGTGAGACCCAGTACTTC. Translated: CASSTEPGLAGGSETQYF. Supplemented by reference TRBV9 and TRBJ2-5, the full variable domain reads DSGVTQTPKHLITATGQRVTLRCSPRSGDLSVYWYQQSLDQGLQFLIQYYNGEERAKGNILERFSAQQFPDLHSELNLSSLELGDSALYFCASSTEPGLAGGSETQYFGPGTRLLVL.

J is TRBJ1-2 and V is TRBV6-5, with D hard to call. This CDR3 comprises 13 residues. V lost 5 bases and J 8 bases, leaving 15 bases between the germline ends. In germline, CDR1 is MNHEY, CDR2 SVGAGI. CDR3 in amino acids: CASSELLRSGYTF. As DNA, the CDR3 is TGTGCCAGCAGTGAACTCCTTAGGAGCGGCTACACCTTC.

The chain is built from TRBV4-1 and TRBJ1-1; 7 positions match TRBD1. Germline CDR1 is MGHRA and CDR2 is YSYEKL. This CDR3 region has 16 residues. J was trimmed by 0 bases and V by 1 base; bases with no gene match: 5. Here the CDR3 reads CASSQGQGLLNTEAFF. The DNA of the CDR3 is TGCGCCAGCAGCCAAGGACAGGGATTATTGAACACTGAAGCTTTCTTT.

This sequence joins TRBV27 and TRBJ2-5, with 12 bases aligning to TRBD2. CDR3 length: 15 amino acids. V was pared by 5 bases and J by 2 bases, with 3 bases of the junction left unmatched. CDR1 is MNHEY, CDR2 SMNVEV, per germline (reference sequence). The CDR3 nucleotides are TGTGCCAGCAGTATTCTAGCGGGAGGGCAAGAGACCCAGTACTTC. Protein: CASSILAGGQETQYF.

This chain uses TRBV7-2 with TRBJ2-3; possible D gene TRBD2, 5 bases. This CDR3 contains 12 residues. Trimming took off 3 bases at V and 9 bases at J, with 10 bases between the two ends. Germline lookup yields CDR1 SGHTA and CDR2 FQGNSA. CDR3 protein: CASSLEVGTQYF. DNA for the CDR3: TGTGCCAGCAGCTTGGAGGTCGGCACGCAGTATTTT.

The chain combines TRBV18 with TRBJ1-2, with no clear D. The CDR3 totals 13 residues. Per the germline V gene, CDR1 is KGHSH and CDR2 is LQKENI. Trimming removed 1 base from V and 8 bases from J, with 11 bases in between. This CDR3 reads CASSPRGQDGYTF. The CDR3 DNA reads TGTGCCAGCTCACCACGAGGGCAGGACGGCTACACCTTC.

This chain connects TRBV6-4 to TRBJ2-4, with 8 bases lining up with TRBD1. The CDR3 is made up of 15 amino acids. J was trimmed by 8 bases and V by 0 bases; bases with no gene match: 6. CDR1 is MRHNA and CDR2 is SNTAGT in the germline V gene. In nucleotides, the CDR3 is TGTGCCAGCAGTGACTCGCCGGGACAGGAGTACATTCAGTACTTC. It yields the protein CASSDSPGQEYIQYF.

V and J are TRBV7-2 and TRBJ2-1; perhaps TRBD2 as D (5 bases). Trimming pared 5 bases from V and 9 bases from J, leaving 14 bases between. Germline CDR1 reads SGHTA; CDR2 reads FQGNSA. This CDR3 region has 13 residues. Here the CDR3 reads CASSVLEGGEQFF. CDR3 nucleotides: TGTGCCAGCAGCGTATTAGAGGGTGGTGAGCAGTTCTTC.

The genes are TRBV4-3 and TRBJ2-3; the D gene is possibly TRBD2 (6 bases). V was pared by 4 bases and J by 2 bases, with 13 bases between. Germline V gives CDR1 LGHNA, CDR2 YSLEER. The CDR3 consists of 15 residues. In DNA, the CDR3 is TGCGCCAGCAGCCCAGCTAGCGTTGACACAGATACGCAGTATTTT. Its protein is CASSPASVDTDTQYF.

This chain connects TRBV5-1 to TRBJ2-7; no definite D call. CDR3 length equals 11 residues. Trimming took 0 bases from V and 5 from J, leaving 3 bases between them. Germline CDR1 and CDR2: SGHRS and YFSETQ. Here the CDR3 DNA reads TGCGCCAGCAGCTTGGGCGACGAGCAGTACTTC. Protein product: CASSLGDEQYF. The whole variable domain, filled in from reference TRBV5-1 and TRBJ2-7, reads KAGVTQTPRYLIKTRGQQVTLSCSPISGHRSVSWYQQTPGQGLQFLFEYFSETQRNKGNFPGRFSGRQFSNSRSEMNVSTLELGDSALYLCASSLGDEQYFGPGTRLTVT.

V is TRBV6-5 and J is TRBJ1-2; possible D gene TRBD1, 6 bases. Germline loops: CDR1 MNHEY, CDR2 SVGAGI. The V end was cut by 5 bases, the J end by 7 bases, with 17 bases between. This CDR3 contains 14 residues. In DNA form, the CDR3 reads TGTGCCAGCAGTCTCCGATCAGGGGTTTCTGGCTACACCTTC. This translates into CASSLRSGVSGYTF.